This T cell receptor (beta chain) originates from a study of cytomegalovirus exposure and HLA in healthy donors (dated by TCRdb to 2016 to 2017). Looking at the study overall: An earlier analysis of some 600 of the donors reported 276 Gb of sequence data and 95 million to 140 million unique TCR beta sequences obtained from around 190 million T cells. An early release covering approximately 600 HLA-typed donors comprised approximately 300 gigabases of sequencing data and 85 million or so unique TCR sequences. Of the approximately 400 genotyped donors, approximately 81% were placed in the genetic ancestry cluster associated with self-reported Caucasian donors. The study was designed to test whether signatures of past pathogen exposure could be identified by cataloging public T cell receptors. Using immunosequencing, the study profiled T cell repertoires from fewer than 700 subjects and related those repertoires to cytomegalovirus serostatus. In addition to the first cohort of 666 subjects, a separate validation cohort of 120 different subjects was used. High-throughput TCR immunosequencing, statistical association of individual TCRs with disease status, and machine learning were combined to predict cytomegalovirus infection status. A later analysis re-examined previously published TCR beta repertoires from about 700 donors and added high-resolution HLA genotyping to investigate patterns of TCR occurrence. In the later analysis, no new phenotypic data were used to find candidate immune exposures; instead, reliance was placed on TCR beta sequences and their occurrence across donors. An earlier analysis of some 500 of the donors applied high-throughput TCR beta sequencing to assess whether each TCR beta V gene segment acted as functional or pseudogenic. Alongside the repertoire data, information on donor age, sex, ethnicity and CMV serostatus was compiled. A later genetic analysis used genome-wide SNP genotypes for about 55% of the 666 donors, treating that subset as a discovery cohort. All discovery cohort repertoires had been generated using a single sequencing platform. Both class I and class II loci were covered by HLA typing, at four-digit resolution. The number of typed donors differed by locus: about 620-640 for A, B, C, DRB1 and DQB1; 500 to 550 for DQA1; fewer than 610 for DPA1; and roughly 490 for DPB1. Five DR-DQ haplotypes were handled as single units for association and clustering, since linkage in the cohort was strong. Across 300 to 400 genotyped donors of the cohort, an average of about 200,000 unique TCR beta nucleotide sequences per donor were sequenced, and approximately 19% of those sequences were non-productive. What the study reported, not specific to this receptor: Broadly in line with IMGT annotations, most TCR beta V segments showed up in productive rearrangements about 87% or about 30% of the time in an earlier analysis of under 700 of the donors. Compared with the roughly 710-donor mean, donors in an Asian-associated ancestry cluster had fewer N-insertions in productive TCRs, according to a later genetic analysis. Immune exposure information for the cohort was limited to CMV serostatus. This cohort had only TCR beta chains sequenced, and the lack of alpha or paired-chain data limited which features could be detected. Sequencing depth was assumed to be roughly uniform across donors in the presence/absence analyses, though that assumption may not hold. In a later analysis, 16,951 TCR beta sequences were associated with specific HLA alleles at a false discovery rate of 0.05. The study gave a list of around 170 TCR beta chains associated with cytomegalovirus. In a later analysis, HLA-associated TCR beta chains showed more clonal expansion and lower generation probabilities than non-associated chains that were equally common. A later analysis found that most CMV-associated TCR beta chains appeared HLA-restricted, with HLA associations seemingly driven largely by CMV exposure. A later analysis found that TCR association rates varied across HLA loci, with DRB1 alleles showing the most associated TCRs and HLA-C alleles the fewest. The earlier analysis of some 540 of the donors excluded around 17 rarely observed V segments, including chromosome 9 orphons, because counts were too low. A further reported finding was that TCR beta sequences accurately predicted the HLA-A and HLA-B alleles for most subjects in the first cohort. The classifier was reported to diagnose cytomegalovirus status with high specificity and sensitivity in both the original and validation cohorts. While some public TCRs were present in many individuals, most TCR sequences turned up only very rarely across donors. When HLA alleles, especially DR and DQ, strongly co-occurred, attributing TCR associations to individual alleles was difficult. The authors suggested that the approach could potentially be generalized to other disease states and immunological phenotypes. Several of the top co-occurrence clusters appeared to be linked to parvovirus B19, influenza, CMV and Epstein-Barr virus, according to a later analysis. Because HLA typing was unavailable for some donors at each locus, only the typed subset was used in association tests. Correlated functional status among segregating V segments might reflect linkage disequilibrium, but an unknown experimental factor could not be ruled out. V-gene and J-gene trimming of TCR beta chains was associated with a missense DCLRE1C variant in a later genetic analysis, and the association was replicated in an independent cohort. Because the 87-base-pair reads could not distinguish some IMGT-functional V segments, including TRBV6-2 and TRBV6-3, those segments were excluded. Three of the identified cytomegalovirus-associated TCR beta chains were confirmed in vitro to be specific for cytomegalovirus antigens. A group of highly shared sequence variants was considered likely to be a technical artifact of the sequencing pipeline.

A remark on this clone: Its antigen is currently not known. The input lacks base qualities; no much larger clone sits a single base away.

The germline V gene (reference sequence) sets CDR1 to MNHEY and CDR2 to SMNVEV. Taken from cysteine to phenylalanine, the CDR3 has 17 residues. The sequence is cut down to CDR3 DNA, 51 bases in frame from base 1. Between the V and J ends, shortened by 3 bases and 0 bases respectively, the junction contains 14 bases. The cohort consisted of 670 or so healthy bone marrow donors. At the time of sampling, all cohort members were nominally healthy, though unrecorded immune exposures were likely present. The donor tested CMV seronegative, placing the donor among the 350 to 400 seronegative members of the cohort. Each donor provided a peripheral blood sample, and peripheral blood mononuclear cells were used for TCR beta sequencing. Genomic DNA was extracted from the blood cell samples with the Qiagen DNeasy Blood Extraction Kit. Library method: the immunoSEQ multiplex PCR assay. The multiplex PCR relied on a mix of 60 forward primers for TCR Vbeta segments and 13 reverse primers for TCR Jbeta segments. A multiplex PCR assay on genomic DNA amplified the CDR3 region of rearranged TCR beta genes. On the Illumina HiSeq System, the amplified TCR beta libraries were sequenced as 87-base-pair reads. The original pipeline was this. Across the 670 or so repertoires, a later analysis counted about 81 million unique TCR beta chains, 9.5 million to 13 million of which were shared by at least two donors. A nearest-neighbor algorithm error-corrected the raw reads and collapsed the reads into unique sequences, merging closely related sequences to remove PCR and sequencing errors. To assign V, D and J gene segments, CDR3 sequences were aligned to IMGT reference sequences. For a sequence to be retained, a match of at least six nucleotides was required to both a V gene segment and a J gene segment. A rearrangement was called productive if the CDR3 had no stop codons and remained in frame with V and J, and every other rearrangement was called non-productive. Following IMGT convention, CDR3 was defined as the stretch from the second conserved V-encoded cysteine to the conserved J-encoded phenylalanine. The earlier analysis of 450 to 750 of the donors excluded any sequence lacking an unambiguous match to a single V gene segment. An earlier analysis of 587 of the donors classified V segments as functional when productive rearrangements were above 56.7% and as segregating when the standard deviation between donors was above 5%. A statistical classification framework was built to diagnose cytomegalovirus status from the catalog of TCR beta chain sequences. V and J gene assignment, in a later analysis, came from comparing TCR nucleotide sequences with IMGT/GENE-DB human TR gene sequences. The TCRdist pipeline was used in a later analysis to assign CDR3 sequences and most-parsimonious VDJ recombination scenarios. In a later analysis, each TCR beta chain was defined by its CDR3 amino acid sequence together with its V-gene family, and reads without a unique V-gene family were excluded. A later analysis removed roughly 590 highly shared, low-generation-probability nucleotide sequences to deal with suspected cross-contamination and a sequencing artifact. In a later analysis, a clonal expansion index was calculated for each public chain from normalized within-repertoire ranks of inferred template counts. In a later analysis, generation probabilities were computed using a VDJ recombination model fitted to out-of-frame rearrangements, and the results were checked against IGoR. Hypergeometric tests were used in a later analysis to score TCR-TCR, TCR-HLA and TCR-CMV co-occurrence, with a repertoire-size bias correction applied to the TCR pairs. To estimate false discovery rates, a later analysis permuted the HLA or CMV assignments 20 times. A later analysis grouped co-occurring TCRs with DBSCAN, adding TCRdist sequence similarity when clustering within HLA-allele-positive subsets. Repertoires with fewer than 30,000 or more than 120,000 public chains were left out of co-occurrence clustering, as were five repertoires with anomalous nucleotide sharing. What TCRdb holds here is the immuneACCESS table cut down to in-frame rearrangements. Part of the clones is not present; checked against another copy, under half of the missing clones reflect an unresolved V gene, and the others are unexplained. V, J and clone size derive from that table, while D and trimming were established from the DNA sequence. The sample table lists about 200,000 clones, 85% to 90% of them with a count of one. The top ten hold roughly 1.7% of the sample.

The TCR sequence derives from a young woman in good health and CMV-seronegative. Sequencing was done on a sample of PBMCs. The V and J genes are TRBV27 and TRBJ1-4; no D gene can be assigned with confidence. The sequence in DNA is TGTGCCAGCAGTTTCCGGATTCGGGGAGCAACTAATGAAAAACTGTTTTTT. Its coded protein is CASSFRIRGATNEKLFF.